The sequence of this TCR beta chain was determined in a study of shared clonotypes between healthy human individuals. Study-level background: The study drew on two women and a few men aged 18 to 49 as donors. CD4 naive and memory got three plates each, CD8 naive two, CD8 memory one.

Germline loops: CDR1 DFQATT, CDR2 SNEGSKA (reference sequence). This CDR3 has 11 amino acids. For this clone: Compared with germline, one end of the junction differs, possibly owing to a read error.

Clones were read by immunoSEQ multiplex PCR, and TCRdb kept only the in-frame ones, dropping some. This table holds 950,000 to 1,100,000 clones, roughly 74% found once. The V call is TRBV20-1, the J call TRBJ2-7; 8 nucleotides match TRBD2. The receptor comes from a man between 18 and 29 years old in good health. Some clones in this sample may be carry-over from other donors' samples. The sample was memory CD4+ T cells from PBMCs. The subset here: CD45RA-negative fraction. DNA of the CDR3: TGCAGTGCTAGATTTGAGCAGCGGGAGAGCTTC. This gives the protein CSARFEQRESF.